This T cell receptor beta chain was captured by sequencing in a study of beta chain features in type 1 diabetes. Overall study: In age, gender and cell yields, patients were similar to healthy donors.

As every portion of the isolated RNA was reverse transcribed, the sequencing read expressed TCRB transcripts. Produced via immunoSEQ multiplex PCR; TCRdb's table is partial and in-frame only. Counted here are 400,000 to 500,000 clones, about 15% occurring once; the ten biggest clones make up about 0.04%. Concerning this clone itself: Its antigen is undetermined.

It was one heparinised blood draw, averaging around 120 mL, that each donor gave. This CDR3 is built from 11 residues. V gave up 4 bases and J gave up 0 bases, with 3 bases separating them. Looked up from germline, CDR1 is SQVTM and CDR2 is ANQGSEA. Study observations and caveats: Healthy donors had naive, central memory and Treg TCRB repertoires that appeared less similar than those seen among patients. Patients with type 1 diabetes showed fewer VDJ junction insertions and more deletions.

The chain links TRBV29-1 to TRBJ1-2; D is ambiguous. This receptor was taken from a man aged 25 to 45 in good health. Sequenced input: naive CD4+ T cells from blood. The CDR3 DNA is TGCAGCGTTGTGGCTAACTATGGCTACACCTTC. Translation: CSVVANYGYTF.